This T cell receptor (beta chain) emerged from a study of T cell clonality in common variable immunodeficiency. Findings of the study overall: Common variable immunodeficiency TCR beta sequences reportedly had fewer deletions and N-nucleotide insertions.

This table comes from immunoSEQ multiplex PCR, and its TCRdb copy is limited to in-frame clones, with some not included. Recorded here are about 28,000 clones, none singletons. This clone was observed many times. Its specificity is unknown. The read ends 3 residues shy of where the CDR3 ends; the end is completed using the germline J gene. This CDR3 spans 13 amino acids. CDR1 is GTSNPN, CDR2 SVGIG, per germline (reference sequence). V was shortened by 5 bases and J by 5 bases, with 15 bases between the two germline ends. The origin of this receptor is a human donor with common variable immunodeficiency. The chain employs TRBV30 and TRBJ2-5; D may be TRBD1 (5 bases). Sequenced: peripheral blood mononuclear cells. Incomplete CDR3 DNA: TGTGCCTGGGCACAGGTTGTGGGGGAGACC. It encodes CAWAQVVGET. The full CDR3 is CAWAQVVGETQYF.